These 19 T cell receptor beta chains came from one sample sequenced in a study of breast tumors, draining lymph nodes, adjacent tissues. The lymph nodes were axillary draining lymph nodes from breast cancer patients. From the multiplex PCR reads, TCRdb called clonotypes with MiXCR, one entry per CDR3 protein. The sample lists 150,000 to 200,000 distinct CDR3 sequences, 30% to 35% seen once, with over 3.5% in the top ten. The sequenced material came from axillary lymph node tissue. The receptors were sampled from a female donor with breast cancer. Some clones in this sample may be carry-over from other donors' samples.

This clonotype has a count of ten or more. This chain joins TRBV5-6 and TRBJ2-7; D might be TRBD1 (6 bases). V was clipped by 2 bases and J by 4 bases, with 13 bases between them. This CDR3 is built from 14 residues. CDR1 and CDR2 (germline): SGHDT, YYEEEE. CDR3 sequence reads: CASSFIRGLYEQYF. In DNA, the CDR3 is TGTGCCAGCAGCTTTATCAGGGGTCTGTACGAGCAGTACTTC.

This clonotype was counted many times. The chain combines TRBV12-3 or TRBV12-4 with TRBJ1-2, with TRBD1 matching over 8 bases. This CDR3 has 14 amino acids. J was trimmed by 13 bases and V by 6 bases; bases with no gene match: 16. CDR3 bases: TGTGCCAGCAGATTTGGACAGGGAAGGAATATCTTCACCTTC. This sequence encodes CASRFGQGRNIFTF.

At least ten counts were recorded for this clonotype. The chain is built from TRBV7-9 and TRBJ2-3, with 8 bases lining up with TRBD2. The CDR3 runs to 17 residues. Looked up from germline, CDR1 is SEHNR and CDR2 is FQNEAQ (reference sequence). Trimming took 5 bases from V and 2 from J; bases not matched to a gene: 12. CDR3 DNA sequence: TGTGCCAGCAGCCAATCATTCGGGGGGGGGCCCACAGATACGCAGTATTTT. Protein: CASSQSFGGGPTDTQYF.

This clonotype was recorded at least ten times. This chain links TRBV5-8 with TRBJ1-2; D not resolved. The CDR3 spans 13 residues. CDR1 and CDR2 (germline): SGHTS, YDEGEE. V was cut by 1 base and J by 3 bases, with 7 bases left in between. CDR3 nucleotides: TGTGCCAGCAGCTTGTTACTTCACTATGGCTACACCTTC. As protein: CASSLLLHYGYTF.

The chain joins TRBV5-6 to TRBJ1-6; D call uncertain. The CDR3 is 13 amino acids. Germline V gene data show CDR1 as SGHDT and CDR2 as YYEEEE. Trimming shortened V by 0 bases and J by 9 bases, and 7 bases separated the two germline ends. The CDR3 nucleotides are TGTGCCAGCAGCTTGGGGTCAGGTTCACCCCTCCACTTT. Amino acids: CASSLGSGSPLHF.

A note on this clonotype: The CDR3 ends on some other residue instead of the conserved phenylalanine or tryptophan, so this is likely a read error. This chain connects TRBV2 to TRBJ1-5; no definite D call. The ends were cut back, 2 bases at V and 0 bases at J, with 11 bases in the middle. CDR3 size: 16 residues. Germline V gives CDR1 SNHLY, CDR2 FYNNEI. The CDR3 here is CASSESGVYSNQPQHS. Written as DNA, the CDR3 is TGTGCCAGCAGTGAAAGTGGGGTGTATAGCAATCAGCCCCAGCATTCC.

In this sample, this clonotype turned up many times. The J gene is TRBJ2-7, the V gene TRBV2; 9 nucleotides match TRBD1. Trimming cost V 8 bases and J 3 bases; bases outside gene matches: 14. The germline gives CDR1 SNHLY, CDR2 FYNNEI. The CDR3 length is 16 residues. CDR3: CASFKKGTGTSYEQYF. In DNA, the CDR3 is TGTGCCAGCTTCAAGAAAGGGACAGGGACGAGCTACGAGCAGTACTTC.

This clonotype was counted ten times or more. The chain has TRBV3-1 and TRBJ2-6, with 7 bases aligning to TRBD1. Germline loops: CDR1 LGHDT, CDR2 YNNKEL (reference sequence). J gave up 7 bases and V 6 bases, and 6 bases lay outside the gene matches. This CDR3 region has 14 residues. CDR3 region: CASSPGQRANVLTF. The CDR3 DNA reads TGTGCCAGCAGTCCGGGACAGAGAGCCAACGTCCTGACTTTC. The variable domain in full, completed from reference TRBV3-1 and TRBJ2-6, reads DTAVSQTPKYLVTQMGNDKSIKCEQNLGHDTMYWYKQDSKKFLKIMFSYNNKELIINETVPNRFSPKSPDKAHLNLHINSLELGDSAVYFCASSPGQRANVLTFGAGSRLTVL.

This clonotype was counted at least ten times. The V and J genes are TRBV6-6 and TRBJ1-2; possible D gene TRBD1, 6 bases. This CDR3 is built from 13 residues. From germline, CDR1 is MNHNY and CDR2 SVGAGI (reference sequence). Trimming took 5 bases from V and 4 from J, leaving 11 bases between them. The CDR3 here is CASSGTGSYGYTF. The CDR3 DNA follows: TGTGCCAGCAGTGGAACAGGGAGCTATGGCTACACCTTC.

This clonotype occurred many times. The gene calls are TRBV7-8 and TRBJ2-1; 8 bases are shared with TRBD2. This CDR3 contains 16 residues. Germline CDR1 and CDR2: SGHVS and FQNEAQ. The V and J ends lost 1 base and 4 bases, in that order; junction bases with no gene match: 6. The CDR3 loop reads CASSLELAESYNEQFF. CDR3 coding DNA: TGTGCCAGCAGCTTAGAACTAGCGGAATCATACAATGAGCAGTTCTTC.

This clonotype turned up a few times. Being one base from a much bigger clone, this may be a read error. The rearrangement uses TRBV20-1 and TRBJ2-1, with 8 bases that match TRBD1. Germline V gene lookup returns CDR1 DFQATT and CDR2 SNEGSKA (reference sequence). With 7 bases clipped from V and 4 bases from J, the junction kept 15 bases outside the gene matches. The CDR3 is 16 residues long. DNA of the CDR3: TGCAGTGGCCAGTCCAGACAGGGGCTAGCGTACAATGAGCAGTTCTTC. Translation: CSGQSRQGLAYNEQFF.

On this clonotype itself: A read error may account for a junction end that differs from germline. DNA of the CDR3: TGTGCCAGCAGGACGGGACAGGGTGGTTTCGATCAGCCCCAACATTTT. Translated: CASRTGQGGFDQPQHF. The V call is TRBV2, the J call TRBJ1-5, with 9 bases lining up with TRBD1. Germline V gives CDR1 SNHLY, CDR2 FYNNEI. This CDR3 has 16 residues.

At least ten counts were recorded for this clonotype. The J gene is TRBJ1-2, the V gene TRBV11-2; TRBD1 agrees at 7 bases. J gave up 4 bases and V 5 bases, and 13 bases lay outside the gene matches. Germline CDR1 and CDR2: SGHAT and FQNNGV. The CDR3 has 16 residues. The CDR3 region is CASSPLDQGGIYGYTF. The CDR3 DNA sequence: TGTGCCAGCAGCCCCCTAGACCAGGGGGGCATCTATGGCTACACCTTC.

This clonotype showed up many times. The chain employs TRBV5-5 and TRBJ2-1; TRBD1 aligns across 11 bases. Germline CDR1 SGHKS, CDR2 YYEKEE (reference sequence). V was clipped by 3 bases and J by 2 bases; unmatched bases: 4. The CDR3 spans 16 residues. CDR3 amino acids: CASSSTDRGPYNEQFF. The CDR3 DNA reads TGTGCCAGCAGCTCAACGGACAGGGGGCCCTACAATGAGCAGTTCTTC.

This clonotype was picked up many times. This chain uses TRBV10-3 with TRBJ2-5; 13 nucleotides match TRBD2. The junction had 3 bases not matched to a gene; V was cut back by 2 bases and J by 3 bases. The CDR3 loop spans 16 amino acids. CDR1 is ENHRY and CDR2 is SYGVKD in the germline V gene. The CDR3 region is CAISEAGTSGEETQYF. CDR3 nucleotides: TGTGCCATCAGTGAGGCCGGGACTAGCGGGGAAGAGACCCAGTACTTC.

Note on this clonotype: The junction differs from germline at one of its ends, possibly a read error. The chain's CDR3 is CATSDAGTLFDNEQSF. The CDR3 DNA reads TGTGCCACCAGTGATGCCGGGACACTTTTCGACAATGAGCAGTCCTTC. This rearrangement joins TRBV24-1 to TRBJ2-1, with D perhaps matching TRBD1 (6 bases). Germline assignment: CDR1 KGHDR and CDR2 SFDVKD. The CDR3 has 16 residues.

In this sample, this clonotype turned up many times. CDR3 protein: CASSSSGTGGDTQYF. The DNA for the CDR3 is TGTGCCAGCAGCTCGTCCGGGACAGGGGGAGATACGCAGTATTTT. V and J are TRBV7-9 and TRBJ2-3, with 11 positions matching TRBD1. Germline CDR1 SEHNR, CDR2 FQNEAQ (reference sequence). The CDR3 has 15 amino acids. The J segment lost 5 bases and the V segment lost 4 bases, leaving 5 bases of the junction unmatched. Supplemented by reference TRBV7-9 and TRBJ2-3, the full variable domain reads DTGVSQNPRHKITKRGQNVTFRCDPISEHNRLYWYRQTLGQGPEFLTYFQNEAQLEKSRLLSDRFSAERPKGSFSTLEIQRTEQGDSAMYLCASSSSGTGGDTQYFGPGTRLTVL.

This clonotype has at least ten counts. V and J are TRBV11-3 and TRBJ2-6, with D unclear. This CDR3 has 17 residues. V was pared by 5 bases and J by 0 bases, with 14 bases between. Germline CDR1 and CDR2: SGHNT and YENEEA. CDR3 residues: CASSLSNASSGANVLTF. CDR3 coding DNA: TGTGCCAGCAGCCTATCTAATGCGAGCTCTGGGGCCAACGTCCTGACTTTC.

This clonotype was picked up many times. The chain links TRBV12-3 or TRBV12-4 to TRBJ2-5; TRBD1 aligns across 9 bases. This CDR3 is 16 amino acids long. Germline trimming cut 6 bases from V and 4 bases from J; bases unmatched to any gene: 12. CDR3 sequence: CASRPSGTGSAETQYF. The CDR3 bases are TGTGCCAGCAGACCCTCCGGGACAGGGTCAGCAGAGACCCAGTACTTC.